This T cell receptor (beta chain) was captured in a study of shared clonotypes between healthy human individuals. In the study overall: Three plates each covered CD4 naive and memory; CD8 naive two, CD8 memory one.

Study-wide findings and caveats: Enrolling few donors narrowed the genetic and exposure-history diversity that was represented.

Sequenced by immunoSEQ multiplex PCR; TCRdb stores in-frame clones only, minus some. Of approximately 1.5 million clones in the sample, 98% were seen once. The V end lost 0 bases, the J end lost 9 bases, and 12 bases lay between the germline ends. Germline V gene sequence: CDR1 MGHRA, CDR2 YSYEKL. This CDR3 region has 13 residues. About this clone: Antigen specificity is unknown.

V gene TRBV4-1 combines with J gene TRBJ2-7; D unresolved. Input material: naive CD4+ T cells sorted from blood. The subset here: CD45RA+ positively selected. The clonotype was recovered from a man aged 30 to 45 in good health. The CDR3 region is CASSQDEVRRQYF. The CDR3 bases are TGCGCCAGCAGCCAAGATGAGGTGCGCCGGCAGTACTTC.